This entry lists 10 T cell receptor beta chains sequenced from one sample in a study of T cells in Graves' hyperthyroidism and ophthalmopathy (dated by TCRdb to between 2019 and 2020). The library was made by multiplex PCR. Data came from an Illumina HiSeq 2000. The TCR beta CDR3 regions were amplified from the RNA transcripts. A first-round RT-PCR of the TCR CDR3 used the HTBI primer set with the Qiagen OneStep RT-PCR kit. The raw public data were reprocessed by TCRdb itself: fastp quality trimming at Q25, MiXCR clonotype calling, in-frame beta chains only. Each entry is one CDR3 protein sequence, shown with its most common DNA and genes. Recorded for this sample are fewer than 400,000 distinct CDR3 sequences; around 25% of them occurred a single time. The top ten hold 73% of the sample. Sequencing used blood. The receptors here all came from a man aged 50 or older with Graves' hyperthyroidism.

The V gene is TRBV24-1, the J gene TRBJ2-1; 14 bases agree with TRBD2. J was trimmed by 12 bases and V by 4 bases; bases with no gene match: 7. The CDR3 runs 15 residues. Germline assignment: CDR1 KGHDR and CDR2 SFDVKD. The CDR3 region has the DNA TGTGCCACCAGTGAGGGACTAGCGGGAGCCGATCTGCAGTTCTTC. It specifies CATSEGLAGADLQFF.

This clonotype was found many times. The chain couples TRBV28 to TRBJ2-1, with a weak D call TRBD2 (6 bases). Trimming left V 5 bases short and J 3 bases short, with 17 bases between. Germline values: CDR1 MDHEN, CDR2 SYDVKM. The CDR3 spans 16 residues. CDR3 protein: CASSDIGSSDYNEQFF. DNA for the CDR3: TGTGCCAGCAGTGATATCGGGTCTAGCGACTACAATGAGCAGTTCTTC.

This clonotype was counted only a few times. This chain connects TRBV2 to TRBJ2-5; 11 nucleotides match TRBD2. Germline lookup yields CDR1 SNHLY and CDR2 FYNNEI. CDR3 size: 17 residues. V was clipped by 6 bases and J by 4 bases; unmatched bases: 13. The CDR3 spells CASRTGGLAGSRETQYF. CDR3 DNA: TGTGCCAGCAGGACGGGAGGACTAGCGGGTTCGAGAGAGACCCAGTACTTC. The complete variable domain, with remaining parts taken from reference TRBV2 and TRBJ2-5, reads EPEVTQTPSHQVTQMGQEVILRCVPISNHLYFYWYRQILGQKVEFLVSFYNNEISEKSEIFDDQFSVERPDGSNFTLKIRSTKLEDSAMYFCASRTGGLAGSRETQYFGPGTRLLVL.

This clonotype has only a few counts. The genes are TRBV27 and TRBJ1-5; D call uncertain. V was cut by 0 bases and J by 0 bases, with 9 bases left in between. Germline assignment: CDR1 MNHEY and CDR2 SMNVEV (reference sequence). This CDR3 is built from 16 residues. The CDR3 protein is CASSLSTEYSNQPQHF. The CDR3 region has the DNA TGTGCCAGCAGTTTATCGACTGAGTATAGCAATCAGCCCCAGCATTTT.

This clonotype was counted at least ten times. The chain uses TRBV12-3 or TRBV12-4 and TRBJ2-2, with 8 bases fitting TRBD2. The V segment lost 7 bases and the J segment 4 bases; nucleotides outside the gene matches: 5. The CDR3 loop spans 14 amino acids. The CDR3 here is CASTGLAGTGELFF. The CDR3 nucleotides read TGTGCCAGCACGGGTCTAGCGGGCACCGGGGAGCTGTTTTTT.

This clonotype was seen a handful of times. The chain joins TRBV4-1 to TRBJ2-3; 7 bases fit TRBD1. The CDR3 sequence is 17 residues long. In germline, CDR1 is MGHRA, CDR2 YSYEKL. Trimming at V came to 11 bases and at J to 0 bases, leaving 17 bases not matched to a gene. The CDR3 here is CASDARGAGGSTDTQYF. CDR3 sequence (DNA): TGCGCCTCAGACGCAAGAGGGGCAGGGGGAAGCACAGATACGCAGTATTTT.

The gene calls are TRBV6-5 and TRBJ2-3, with D perhaps TRBD1 (5 bases). There are 14 residues in the CDR3. Trimming stripped 1 base from V and 6 bases from J, with 11 bases between. The germline V gene encodes CDR1 MNHEY and CDR2 SVGAGI. The CDR3 DNA reads TGTGCCAGCAGTTACTTCAGCAAGGGGGATACGCAGTATTTT. Its translation: CASSYFSKGDTQYF.

This clonotype was counted many times. The J gene is TRBJ2-3, the V gene TRBV12-3 or TRBV12-4; 11 bases line up with TRBD2. V lost 2 bases to trimming and J lost 1 base; unmatched junction nucleotides: 5. The CDR3 spans 17 residues. The CDR3: CASSLSLLAGGTDTQYF. The CDR3 DNA sequence: TGTGCCAGCAGTTTAAGCCTACTAGCGGGAGGCACAGATACGCAGTATTTT.

V usage is TRBV6-1 and J usage is TRBJ2-7, with TRBD1 matching 10 bases. This CDR3 contains 16 residues. The trim removed 4 bases at V and 1 base at J, leaving 7 bases unmatched. Germline V lookup: CDR1 MNHNS, CDR2 SASEGT. The CDR3 spells CASSASGTGASYEQYF. The CDR3 bases are TGTGCCAGCAGTGCGTCCGGGACAGGGGCTTCCTACGAGCAGTACTTC.

This clonotype was seen more than once but under ten times. DNA for the CDR3: TGTGCCAGCTCACCACCAGCAGGGTTGACAGATACGCAGTATTTT. Translating gives CASSPPAGLTDTQYF. This rearrangement joins TRBV18 to TRBJ2-3, with D possibly matching TRBD1 (5 bases). The V and J ends lost 0 bases and 3 bases respectively, with 10 bases between them. CDR3 length: 15 amino acids. The germline CDR1 and CDR2 sequences are KGHSH and LQKENI.